This T cell receptor beta chain came from a study of vaccination and CD4 T cells after COVID-19. Study details: Cultures serving as controls received a peptide pool (CEFX or HIV-1 Nef) or no peptide.

For this clonotype: The target antigen is unknown.

J was trimmed by 7 bases and V by 7 bases; bases with no gene match: 5. Germline CDR1 GTSNPN, CDR2 SVGIG (reference sequence). The CDR3 sequence is 12 residues long. An Oncomine TCR Beta short-read assay was used to sequence the DNA from cultured CD4+ T cells. TCRdb passed the PCR reads through MiXCR, listing each CDR3 protein once. The sample lists tens of thousands of distinct CDR3 sequences, over 50% seen once, with roughly 4% in the top ten. As to treatment: 10-day PBMC culture with coronavirus spike peptide pools or control peptides (ViraFEST assay). The gene calls are TRBV30 and TRBJ1-2; 11 bases agree with TRBD1. This TCR derives from a human donor who had recovered from COVID-19. Sequenced: CD4+ T cells from blood, cultured in vitro. The chain's CDR3 is CASGQGASGYTF. The CDR3 coding sequence is TGTGCCTCCGGACAGGGGGCCAGTGGCTACACCTTC.